The clone carrying this T cell receptor (beta chain) was detected ten times or more. Antigen unknown. These data belong to a study of identical twins. Whole-study findings and limits: Where beta out-of-frame sequences were concerned, excess twin sharing was weaker. Alpha sequences that were out-of-frame and twin-shared showed an excess of low generation probability. Conclusions rested on cross-sectional statistics rather than following the same donors.

The germline V gene has CDR1 LGHNA and CDR2 YNFKEQ. The CDR3 sequence is 19 residues long. V shed 5 bases and J shed 3 bases, with 26 bases lying between them. TCRdb re-derived calls from the 5' RACE reads in MiXCR, one entry per CDR3 protein. The sample includes roughly 570,000 distinct CDR3 sequences, more than 9% of them seen just once. These same records also appear under a second study, on yellow fever vaccine responses in identical twins. This second study says: After vaccination, twins' T cell response reportedly seemed partly convergent, partly personalized.

Input material: PBMCs. The rearrangement joins TRBV4-2 to TRBJ2-1; D may match TRBD1 or TRBD2 (6 bases each). The clonotype originates from a woman aged 18-29 years in good health. The CDR3 here is CASSALIPRVGGYYNEQFF. The CDR3, as DNA: TGTGCCAGCAGCGCATTGATTCCCCGCGTGGGGGGCTACTACAATGAGCAGTTCTTC.